A single count supports the clone carrying this TCR beta chain. Its antigen is unidentified. This sample was taken from a study of shared clonotypes between healthy human individuals. Findings and caveats of the study: The expectation was that sequencing depth would affect clonotype sharing among donors.

Profiling relied on immunoSEQ multiplex PCR, and the TCRdb table lists in-frame clones only, not all of them. This table holds approximately 2.5 million clones, under 95% found once. The CDR3 spans 16 residues. The germline V gene encodes CDR1 SEHNR and CDR2 FQNEAQ (reference sequence). Trimming cost V 5 bases and J 2 bases, with 17 bases left between them. The sequencing sample was made of naive CD4+ T cells from PBMCs. Specified subset: CD45RA+ positively selected. The sequence was obtained from a young man in good health. Some clones in this sample may be carry-over from other donors' samples. V gene TRBV7-9 combines with J gene TRBJ2-3, with D possibly TRBD2 on 6 matching bases. CDR3 DNA sequence: TGTGCCAGCAGCCAGCCCGGGGGAAGCGACACAGATACGCAGTATTTT. Amino acids: CASSQPGGSDTDTQYF.